The 21 T cell receptor beta chains given below trace back to one sample, sequenced in a study of blood T cell repertoires in COVID-19. This table comes from immunoSEQ multiplex PCR, and its TCRdb copy is limited to in-frame clones, with some not included. The table includes about 210,000 clones, roughly 85% detected once. Sequenced input: peripheral blood. The receptors were gathered from a woman older than 75 with acute or convalescent COVID-19.

The chain uses TRBV5-1 and TRBJ2-3, with a weak D call TRBD2 (5 bases). V lost 2 bases and J lost 3, with 16 bases in between. Germline V gene sequence: CDR1 SGHRS, CDR2 YFSETQ. The CDR3 contains 16 residues. CDR3 sequence (DNA): TGCGCCAGCAGCTTACCGAGTTCTCCGGGGACAGATACGCAGTATTTT. The encoded protein is CASSLPSSPGTDTQYF.

This chain joins TRBV28 and TRBJ2-7, with a possible D match to TRBD1 (6 bases). V lost 3 bases, J lost 2 bases, and 17 bases lay in between. The CDR3 is made up of 16 amino acids. From germline, CDR1 is MDHEN and CDR2 SYDVKM. CDR3 DNA sequence: TGTGCCAGCAGTTTCTATAACAGGGTATTGGCCTACGAGCAGTACTTC. Translation gives CASSFYNRVLAYEQYF. The whole variable domain, filled in from reference TRBV28 and TRBJ2-7, reads DVKVTQSSRYLVKRTGEKVFLECVQDMDHENMFWYRQDPGLGLRLIYFSYDVKMKEKGDIPEGYSVSREKKERFSLILESASTNQTSMYLCASSFYNRVLAYEQYFGPGTRLTVT.

Worth noting for this clone: The same CDR3 can be traced to other DNA sequences in this sample. The genes are TRBV18 and TRBJ2-7; 7 positions match TRBD2. Germline V gives CDR1 KGHSH, CDR2 LQKENI. CDR3 length: 14 amino acids. J was trimmed by 3 bases and V by 4 bases; bases with no gene match: 6. Written as DNA, the CDR3 is TGTGCCAGCTCACGAGGGCTAGCGGTCTACGAGCAGTACTTC. Encoded protein: CASSRGLAVYEQYF.

This chain connects TRBV5-1 to TRBJ2-5; TRBD1 matches at 11 bases. V dropped 5 bases and J dropped 3; count of bases not matched to a gene: 6. CDR3 length equals 15 residues. Looked up from germline, CDR1 is SGHRS and CDR2 is YFSETQ. This CDR3 is CASRTGTGGEETQYF. Written as DNA, the CDR3 is TGCGCCAGCAGGACCGGGACAGGGGGTGAAGAGACCCAGTACTTC.

The genes are TRBV6-2 or TRBV6-3 and TRBJ2-1; TRBD2 agrees at 8 bases. The CDR3 is 11 amino acids. The junction had 2 bases not matched to a gene; V was cut back by 4 bases and J by 12 bases. Germline loops: CDR1 MNHEY, CDR2 SVGEGT. The CDR3 spells CASSWREAQFF. The CDR3 DNA sequence: TGTGCCAGCAGTTGGCGGGAGGCGCAGTTCTTC.

The chain links TRBV2 to TRBJ2-1; 8 bases line up with TRBD2. Trimming took 8 bases from V and 0 from J; bases not matched to a gene: 9. CDR1 is SNHLY, CDR2 FYNNEI, per germline. The CDR3 length is 16 residues. As DNA, the CDR3 is TGTGCCAGCGTCTCCAGCGGGAGCGTCTCCTACAATGAGCAGTTCTTC. Protein: CASVSSGSVSYNEQFF.

The chain combines TRBV7-2 with TRBJ1-5; no firm D call. Per the germline V gene, CDR1 is SGHTA and CDR2 is FQGNSA. Trimming left V 6 bases short and J 5 bases short, with 11 bases between. This CDR3 contains 13 residues. CDR3 DNA: TGTGCCAGCAGTCCTCAGGAAGATCAGCCCCAGCATTTT. It translates to CASSPQEDQPQHF.

The chain is built from TRBV6-5 and TRBJ2-2; tentative D call: TRBD1 (5 bases). The CDR3 loop spans 14 amino acids. In germline, CDR1 is MNHEY, CDR2 SVGAGI. Trimming left V 6 bases short and J 4 bases short, with 12 bases between. The CDR3 reads CASRKLRGTGELFF. CDR3 DNA: TGTGCCAGCAGGAAACTTAGGGGCACCGGGGAGCTGTTTTTT.

The rearrangement joins TRBV15 to TRBJ2-1; a weak D match, TRBD2 (5 bases). V lost 0 bases and J 6 bases, leaving 15 bases between the germline ends. This CDR3 has 16 residues. Germline values: CDR1 LNHNV, CDR2 YYDKDF (reference sequence). The CDR3: CATSRERGMGSNEQFF. The CDR3 DNA reads TGTGCCACCAGCAGAGAAAGAGGGATGGGGAGCAATGAGCAGTTCTTC.

The V and J genes are TRBV7-2 and TRBJ1-3; the match to TRBD1 covers 9 bases. Germline values: CDR1 SGHTA, CDR2 FQGNSA. V trimming: 5 bases; J trimming: 4 bases; junction bases outside the gene matches: 6. CDR3 length equals 15 residues. CDR3 region: CASSPRTGAGNTIYF. CDR3 DNA sequence: TGTGCCAGCAGCCCACGGACAGGGGCGGGAAACACCATATATTTT.

V usage is TRBV19 and J usage is TRBJ2-1; no clear D. The CDR3 spans 14 residues. The V end was cut by 3 bases, the J end by 4 bases, with 10 bases between. Germline V gene sequence: CDR1 LNHDA, CDR2 SQIVND (reference sequence). CDR3 DNA sequence: TGTGCCAGTAGTATCCAGCGCCATTACAATGAGCAGTTCTTC. Amino acid sequence: CASSIQRHYNEQFF.

The gene calls are TRBV3-1 (or the pseudogene TRBV3-2) and TRBJ1-1; 10 bases fit TRBD1. Trimming took 3 bases from V and 6 from J; bases not matched to a gene: 10. Per the germline V gene, CDR1 is LGHDT and CDR2 is YNNKEL (reference sequence). CDR3 length equals 16 residues. CDR3 coding DNA: TGTGCCAGCAGCCATCGAAGGGACAGGGGTCGAGCTGAAGCTTTCTTT. This translates into CASSHRRDRGRAEAFF.

The V gene is TRBV7-2, the J gene TRBJ2-5; the D gene is possibly TRBD1 (5 bases). The CDR3 has 13 residues. Looked up from germline, CDR1 is SGHTA and CDR2 is FQGNSA. The germline V and J ends were trimmed by 8 bases and 1 base, with 11 bases remaining between them. CDR3 protein: CASGQGFQETQYF. In nucleotides, the CDR3 is TGTGCCAGCGGTCAGGGATTCCAAGAGACCCAGTACTTC.

Here the CDR3 reads CASSAESGSLYEQYF. The CDR3 region has the DNA TGTGCCAGCAGCGCCGAAAGCGGGAGCTTGTACGAGCAGTACTTC. The chain combines TRBV9 with TRBJ2-7; 8 nucleotides agree with TRBD2. The CDR3 runs 15 residues. Per the germline V gene, CDR1 is SGDLS and CDR2 is YYNGEE. V dropped 3 bases and J dropped 4; count of bases not matched to a gene: 9.

The rearrangement uses TRBV14 and TRBJ2-1; TRBD2 matches 7 bases. The CDR3 extends over 15 amino acids. CDR1 and CDR2 (germline): SGHDN, FVKESK. Trimming cost V 1 base and J 5 bases; bases outside gene matches: 5. The CDR3 region has the DNA TGTGCCAGCAGCCAAGTTGCGGGAGCCCACAATGAGCAGTTCTTC. It is translated as CASSQVAGAHNEQFF.

This chain uses TRBV4-1 with TRBJ2-3; tentative D call: TRBD2 (6 bases). This CDR3 comprises 14 residues. CDR1 and CDR2 from the germline V gene are MGHRA and YSYEKL. V lost 8 bases and J 5 bases, leaving 17 bases between the germline ends. This chain's CDR3 is CASGGLRSGDTQYF. The CDR3, as DNA: TGCGCCAGCGGGGGACTCCGGTCGGGAGATACGCAGTATTTT.

The chain uses TRBV7-9 and TRBJ1-5; TRBD1 matches 8 bases. CDR1 is SEHNR, CDR2 FQNEAQ, per germline (reference sequence). V dropped 8 bases and J dropped 5; count of bases not matched to a gene: 11. CDR3 length: 15 amino acids. The CDR3 loop reads CASSPQGDQYQPQHF. CDR3 coding DNA: TGTGCCAGCTCCCCACAGGGGGACCAATATCAGCCCCAGCATTTT.

This clone appeared once. The V gene is TRBV10-2, the J gene TRBJ1-6, with 9 positions matching TRBD1. J lost 9 bases, V lost 4 bases, and 10 bases had no gene match. This CDR3 is built from 16 residues. Germline V gene lookup returns CDR1 WSHSY and CDR2 SAAADI. CDR3 DNA sequence: TGCGCCAGCAGTGGCACGCCGGGACAGGGAATTTCACCCCTCCACTTT. Encoded protein: CASSGTPGQGISPLHF.

V and J are TRBV7-2 and TRBJ1-1; TRBD1 agrees at 7 bases. V gave up 2 bases and J gave up 6 bases; unmatched junction bases: 6. Germline CDR1 reads SGHTA; CDR2 reads FQGNSA. This CDR3 has 14 residues. CDR3 coding DNA: TGTGCCAGCAGCTTACTGACAGGGTCGCCTGAAGCTTTCTTT. Translated, it gives CASSLLTGSPEAFF. Full variable domain (remainder filled in from reference TRBV7-2 and TRBJ1-1): GAGVSQSPSNKVTEKGKDVELRCDPISGHTALYWYRQSLGQGLEFLIYFQGNSAPDKSGLPSDRFSAERTGGSVSTLTIQRTQQEDSAVYLCASSLLTGSPEAFFGQGTRLTVV.

This clone came up once. The rearrangement joins TRBV5-1 to TRBJ1-1; D is undetermined. Between the trimmed V and J ends, which lost 2 bases and 11 bases, there was a span of 13 bases. Germline V gives CDR1 SGHRS, CDR2 YFSETQ. The CDR3 consists of 12 residues. CDR3 residues: CASSFSGNLAFF. CDR3 coding DNA: TGCGCCAGCAGCTTCTCGGGGAACTTGGCTTTCTTT.

The chain carries TRBV30 and TRBJ2-2, with D hard to call. Trimming took off 3 bases at V and 6 bases at J, with 5 bases between the two ends. CDR1 GTSNPN and CDR2 SVGIG come from the germline V gene (reference sequence). This CDR3 region has 11 residues. The CDR3 protein is CAWRYAGELFF. The CDR3 nucleotides read TGTGCCTGGAGATATGCCGGGGAGCTGTTTTTT. Drawing the rest from reference TRBV30 and TRBJ2-2, the complete variable domain is SQTIHQWPATLVQPVGSPLSLECTVEGTSNPNLYWYRQAAGRGLQLLFYSVGIGQISSEVPQNLSASRPQDRQFILSSKKLLLSDSGFYLCAWRYAGELFFGEGSRLTVL.